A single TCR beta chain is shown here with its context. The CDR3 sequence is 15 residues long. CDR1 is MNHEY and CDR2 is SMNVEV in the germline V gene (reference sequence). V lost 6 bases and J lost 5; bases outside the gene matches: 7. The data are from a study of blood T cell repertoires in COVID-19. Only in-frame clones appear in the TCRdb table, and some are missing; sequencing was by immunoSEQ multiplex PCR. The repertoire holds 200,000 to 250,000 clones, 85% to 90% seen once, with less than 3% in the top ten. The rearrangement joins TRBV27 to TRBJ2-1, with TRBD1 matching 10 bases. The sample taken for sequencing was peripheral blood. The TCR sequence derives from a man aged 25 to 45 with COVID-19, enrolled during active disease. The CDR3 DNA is TGTGCCAGCAGCCCGGGACAGGGGTTCGACAATGAGCAGTTCTTC. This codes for CASSPGQGFDNEQFF.